Detailed here is one T cell receptor beta chain. The sample originates from a study of blood T cell repertoires in COVID-19. Original data processing: Amplified reference gene primers provided the basis for estimating nucleated cell counts. Sequencing was performed with immunoSEQ multiplex PCR; in TCRdb, only in-frame clones are kept and a portion is missing. V and J calls and clone size are as listed in that table; D and trimming were resolved from the DNA. In the table there are under 95,000 clones, approximately 88% of which are singletons. V lost 1 base to trimming and J lost 3 bases, with 8 bases between them. The CDR3 runs to 14 residues. Germline loops: CDR1 LNHDA, CDR2 SQIVND (reference sequence).

Sequenced input: peripheral blood. This clonotype originated in a human donor in a cohort sampled during active COVID-19. The rearrangement uses TRBV19 and TRBJ2-3; D possibly corresponds to TRBD1 (5 bases). The DNA for the CDR3 is TGTGCCAGTAGTATAGGAGCAGGGACAGATACGCAGTATTTT. The encoded protein is CASSIGAGTDTQYF.